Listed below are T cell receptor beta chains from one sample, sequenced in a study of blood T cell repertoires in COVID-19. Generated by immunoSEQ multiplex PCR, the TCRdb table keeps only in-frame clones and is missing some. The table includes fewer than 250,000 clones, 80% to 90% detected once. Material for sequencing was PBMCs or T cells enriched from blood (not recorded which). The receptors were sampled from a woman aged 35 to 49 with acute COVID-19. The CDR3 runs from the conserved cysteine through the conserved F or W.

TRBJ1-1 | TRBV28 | CASSTTNTEAFF
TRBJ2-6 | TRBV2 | CASSGASGASGANVLTF
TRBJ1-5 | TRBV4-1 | CASSQVVTVGQPQHF
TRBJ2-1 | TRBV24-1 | CATSDLPSGPYNEQFF
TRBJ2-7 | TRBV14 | CASSQVPAGLGVYEQYF
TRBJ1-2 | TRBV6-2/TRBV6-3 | CASSAQGGYGYTF
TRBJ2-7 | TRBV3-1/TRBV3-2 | CASSHLPQGNEQYF
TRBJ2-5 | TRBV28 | CASSVYRTSGLETQYF
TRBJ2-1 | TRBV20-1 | CSVTQGAEQFF
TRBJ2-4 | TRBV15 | CATSSIQGLEDIQYF
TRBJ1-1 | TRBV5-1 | CASSRGTARDEAFF
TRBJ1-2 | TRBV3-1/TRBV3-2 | CASSGRDRAYGYTF
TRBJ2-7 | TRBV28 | CASSFSWGQPWDYEQYF
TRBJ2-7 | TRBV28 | CASSLRGGRDSSYEQYF
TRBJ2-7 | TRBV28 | CASSSPGLAFYEQYF
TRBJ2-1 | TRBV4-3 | CASSQGHEVISEQFF
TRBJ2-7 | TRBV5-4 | CASSPDSEQYF
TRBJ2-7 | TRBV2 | CASSESGPKIYEQYF
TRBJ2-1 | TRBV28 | CASRGPGGGEQFF
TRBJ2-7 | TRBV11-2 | CASSFSGTAKYEQYF
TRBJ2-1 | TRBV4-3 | CASSQEGPGNEQFF
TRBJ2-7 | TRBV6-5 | CASRRRLNSYEQYF